The entry below describes one T cell receptor beta chain. Clones were sequenced by immunoSEQ multiplex PCR, and TCRdb holds only the in-frame ones, with some missing. The sample carries fewer than 250,000 clones, 84% recorded once. This entry comes from a study of blood T cell repertoires in COVID-19. The V segment lost 4 bases and the J segment 5 bases; nucleotides outside the gene matches: 8. CDR1 is SGHRS and CDR2 is YFSETQ in the germline V gene. The CDR3 consists of 15 residues. The sequence came from a man in his 60s who had recovered from COVID-19. The specimen was PBMCs or T cells enriched from blood (not recorded which). The J gene is TRBJ2-5, the V gene TRBV5-1; 10 bases align to TRBD1. For the CDR3, the DNA is TGCGCCAGCAGCGCTTCGACAGGGGGCGTGGAGACCCAGTACTTC. It is translated as CASSASTGGVETQYF.